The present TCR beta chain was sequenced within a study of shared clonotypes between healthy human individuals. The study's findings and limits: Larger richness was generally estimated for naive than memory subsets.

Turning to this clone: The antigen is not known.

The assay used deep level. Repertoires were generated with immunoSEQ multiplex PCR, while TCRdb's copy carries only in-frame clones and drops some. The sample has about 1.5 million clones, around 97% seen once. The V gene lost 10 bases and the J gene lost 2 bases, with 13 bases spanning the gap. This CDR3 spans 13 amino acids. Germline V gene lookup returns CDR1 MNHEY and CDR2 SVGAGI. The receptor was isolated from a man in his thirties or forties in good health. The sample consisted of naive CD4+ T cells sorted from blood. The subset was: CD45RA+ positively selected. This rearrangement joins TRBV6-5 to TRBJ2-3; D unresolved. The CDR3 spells CATRRLVTDTQYF. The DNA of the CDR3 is TGTGCCACCCGGCGTCTCGTCACAGATACGCAGTATTTT.